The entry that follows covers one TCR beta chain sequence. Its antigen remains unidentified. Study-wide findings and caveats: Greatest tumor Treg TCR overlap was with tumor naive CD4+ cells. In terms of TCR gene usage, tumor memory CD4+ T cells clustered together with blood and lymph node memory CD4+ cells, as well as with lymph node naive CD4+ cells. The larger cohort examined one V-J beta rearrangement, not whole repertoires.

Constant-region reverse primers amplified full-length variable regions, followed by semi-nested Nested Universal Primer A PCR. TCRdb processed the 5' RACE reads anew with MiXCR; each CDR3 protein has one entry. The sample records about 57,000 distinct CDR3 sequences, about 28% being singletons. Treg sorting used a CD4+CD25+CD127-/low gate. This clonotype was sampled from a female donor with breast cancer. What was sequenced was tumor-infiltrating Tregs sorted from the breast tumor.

The CDR3 bases are TGTGCCAGCAGCCGGGTGGGGAAAACAGATACGCAGTATTTT. Its translation: CASSRVGKTDTQYF. This chain connects TRBV7-2 to TRBJ2-3; D gene ambiguous. CDR3 length: 14 residues. V lost 5 bases to trimming and J lost 3 bases, with 12 bases between them. Germline assignment: CDR1 SGHTA and CDR2 FQGNSA.